Below, 18 T cell receptor beta chains from the same sample are listed, as sequenced in a study of cytotoxic CD8 clonotypes in ibrutinib-treated CLL. Profiling relied on immunoSEQ multiplex PCR, and the TCRdb table lists in-frame clones only, not all of them. This table holds around 33,000 clones, roughly three quarters found once. The sequenced sample was PBMCs, obtained before ibrutinib treatment. The receptor source for this set is a human donor with chronic lymphocytic leukemia.

This clone was detected a few times. V and J are TRBV7-2 and TRBJ2-2; 8 bases are shared with TRBD2. CDR1 and CDR2 (germline): SGHTA, FQGNSA. CDR3 length: 17 amino acids. V gave up 1 base and J gave up 6 bases; unmatched junction bases: 10. The CDR3 DNA reads TGTGCCAGCAGCTTAGTGGGAGTGGCGGGAGGCGCCGGGGAGCTGTTTTTT. This encodes CASSLVGVAGGAGELFF.

In this sample, this clone turned up a few times. The genes are TRBV6-5 and TRBJ1-5; 7 bases fit TRBD1. Germline loops: CDR1 MNHEY, CDR2 SVGAGI. With V trimmed by 5 bases and J by 5 bases, 3 bases remained unmatched. This CDR3 contains 13 residues. CDR3 nucleotide sequence: TGTGCCAGCAGTACAACAGGGGATCAGCCCCAGCATTTT. Translated, it gives CASSTTGDQPQHF.

The chain recombines TRBV9 with TRBJ2-7; 11 bases are shared with TRBD1. Germline assignment: CDR1 SGDLS and CDR2 YYNGEE. The junction had 4 bases not matched to a gene; V was cut back by 0 bases and J by 5 bases. The CDR3 is 15 amino acids. In DNA form, the CDR3 reads TGTGCCAGCAGCGTAGGAGGGACAGGGGGTCACGAGCAGTACTTC. Translating it yields CASSVGGTGGHEQYF.

The V and J genes are TRBV7-9 and TRBJ2-7, with 10 bases aligning to TRBD1. V shed 0 bases, J shed 3 bases, and the junction held 11 bases outside the gene matches. The CDR3 is 18 amino acids. Germline-derived CDR1 and CDR2 are SEHNR and FQNEAQ (reference sequence). The CDR3 region is CASSLASGGTGDDYEQYF. Here the CDR3 DNA reads TGTGCCAGCAGCTTAGCGTCCGGCGGGACAGGGGACGACTACGAGCAGTACTTC.

The chain carries TRBV2 and TRBJ2-7; the match to TRBD2 covers 11 bases. The J segment lost 3 bases and the V segment lost 7 bases, leaving 8 bases of the junction unmatched. The CDR3 covers 15 residues. The germline V gene has CDR1 SNHLY and CDR2 FYNNEI. CDR3 in amino acids: CASIRLAGTYYEQYF. DNA of the CDR3: TGTGCCAGCATTAGACTAGCGGGGACATACTACGAGCAGTACTTC.

This clone was observed a handful of times. V is TRBV11-2 and J is TRBJ2-5; 7 bases are a match to TRBD1. Germline V lookup: CDR1 SGHAT, CDR2 FQNNGV. V was clipped by 6 bases and J by 4 bases; unmatched bases: 14. This CDR3 has 16 residues. Here the CDR3 reads CASRKRGGVDGETQYF. The CDR3 DNA reads TGTGCCAGCAGGAAACGAGGGGGCGTGGATGGAGAGACCCAGTACTTC.

This clone appeared a single time. This chain connects TRBV7-2 to TRBJ2-1; 8 bases align to TRBD1. Germline loops: CDR1 SGHTA, CDR2 FQGNSA. V shed 5 bases, J shed 0 bases, and the junction held 3 bases outside the gene matches. There are 15 residues in the CDR3. Written as DNA, the CDR3 is TGTGCCAGCAGCAGGACAGGGTCCTCCTACAATGAGCAGTTCTTC. Translating it yields CASSRTGSSYNEQFF.

Only a few counts were recorded for this clone. The chain has TRBV28 and TRBJ2-2; TRBD1 agrees at 7 bases. The ends lost 1 base at V and 1 base at J; junction bases unmatched: 3. The germline gives CDR1 MDHEN, CDR2 SYDVKM. The length of the CDR3 is 16 residues. In DNA, the CDR3 is TGTGCCAGCAGTTTATTGGGACAGATGAACACCGGGGAGCTGTTTTTT. Encoded protein: CASSLLGQMNTGELFF.

J is TRBJ2-7 and V is TRBV4-2; D gene ambiguous. Trimming left V 0 bases short and J 5 bases short, with 14 bases between. Looked up from germline, CDR1 is LGHNA and CDR2 is YNFKEQ. The CDR3 has 15 amino acids. The CDR3 sequence is CASSQDRAVPNEQYF. The DNA of the CDR3 is TGTGCCAGCAGCCAAGACCGGGCCGTACCCAACGAGCAGTACTTC.

The chain links TRBV6-1 to TRBJ2-7, with 11 bases fitting TRBD1. Germline assignment: CDR1 MNHNS and CDR2 SASEGT. The CDR3 covers 15 residues. V was clipped by 6 bases and J by 3 bases; unmatched bases: 7. Here the CDR3 reads CASRNPGQGDYEQYF. CDR3 sequence (DNA): TGTGCCAGCAGAAATCCGGGACAGGGGGACTACGAGCAGTACTTC.

This clone has just a few counts. This rearrangement joins TRBV19 to TRBJ1-1, with D possibly TRBD1 on 6 matching bases. Trimming cost V 8 bases and J 5 bases, with 15 bases left between them. Germline loops: CDR1 LNHDA, CDR2 SQIVND (reference sequence). This CDR3 comprises 13 residues. DNA for the CDR3: TGTGCCAGTTCTAACAGGGCAGGGACTGAAGCTTTCTTT. It translates to CASSNRAGTEAFF.

The V call is TRBV5-1, the J call TRBJ1-1; D unresolved. The germline V gene has CDR1 SGHRS and CDR2 YFSETQ. Trimming pared 4 bases from V and 2 bases from J, leaving 15 bases between. CDR3 size: 15 residues. This CDR3 reads CASSPPRLGNTEAFF. Here the CDR3 DNA reads TGCGCCAGCAGCCCGCCCAGGCTGGGCAACACTGAAGCTTTCTTT.

The chain uses TRBV18 and TRBJ1-1; D call uncertain. CDR1 KGHSH and CDR2 LQKENI come from the germline V gene. The CDR3 consists of 16 residues. Trimming took 4 bases from V and 7 from J, leaving 22 bases between them. CDR3 region: CASSRALQGIPVEAFF. The CDR3 DNA reads TGTGCCAGCTCACGAGCGTTGCAAGGGATTCCCGTTGAAGCTTTCTTT. The variable domain in full, with the rest retrieved from reference TRBV18 and TRBJ1-1, is NAGVMQNPRHLVRRRGQEARLRCSPMKGHSHVYWYRQLPEEGLKFMVYLQKENIIDESGMPKERFSAEFPKEGPSILRIQQVVRGDSAAYFCASSRALQGIPVEAFFGQGTRLTVV.

V is TRBV28 and J is TRBJ2-3; D not certain. Trimming left V 2 bases short and J 0 bases short, with 9 bases between. Germline V CDR1 and CDR2: MDHEN, SYDVKM. The CDR3 contains 15 residues. The CDR3 region has the DNA TGTGCCAGCAGTTTAGGCGGAGTCAGCACAGATACGCAGTATTTT. This gives the protein CASSLGGVSTDTQYF. The whole variable domain, filled in from reference TRBV28 and TRBJ2-3, reads DVKVTQSSRYLVKRTGEKVFLECVQDMDHENMFWYRQDPGLGLRLIYFSYDVKMKEKGDIPEGYSVSREKKERFSLILESASTNQTSMYLCASSLGGVSTDTQYFGPGTRLTVL.

The chain joins TRBV5-1 to TRBJ1-5, with D unclear. With 3 bases removed from V and 3 bases from J, the gap between germline ends came to 10 bases. The CDR3 length is 14 residues. Germline loops: CDR1 SGHRS, CDR2 YFSETQ. CDR3 in amino acids: CASSSDGDNQPQHF. The CDR3 bases are TGCGCCAGCAGCTCCGACGGGGACAATCAGCCCCAGCATTTT.

A single count supports this clone. The CDR3 is CASSVPRGHTGELFF. CDR3 DNA sequence: TGTGCCAGCAGCGTGCCCAGGGGGCATACCGGGGAGCTGTTTTTT. The chain couples TRBV5-6 to TRBJ2-2; 8 bases match TRBD1. V was clipped by 4 bases and J by 5 bases; unmatched bases: 7. The CDR3 is 15 amino acids. The V gene's germline CDR1 is SGHDT and CDR2 YYEEEE.

V usage is TRBV4-3 and J usage is TRBJ2-5; weak D call: TRBD2 (5 bases). The CDR3 consists of 14 residues. Looked up from germline, CDR1 is LGHNA and CDR2 is YSLEER. The ends were cut back, 0 bases at V and 5 bases at J, with 10 bases in the middle. The CDR3 region is CASSQDHGMETQYF. The CDR3 nucleotides are TGCGCCAGCAGCCAAGATCACGGGATGGAGACCCAGTACTTC.

This rearrangement joins TRBV5-1 to TRBJ2-2; D not resolved. Germline V gene lookup returns CDR1 SGHRS and CDR2 YFSETQ. CDR3 length: 14 amino acids. Trimming removed 6 bases at V and 0 bases at J, with 9 bases between. CDR3: CASTQAPNTGELFF. The CDR3 region has the DNA TGCGCCAGCACCCAAGCCCCGAACACCGGGGAGCTGTTTTTT. Filled out from reference TRBV5-1 and TRBJ2-2, the complete variable domain reads KAGVTQTPRYLIKTRGQQVTLSCSPISGHRSVSWYQQTPGQGLQFLFEYFSETQRNKGNFPGRFSGRQFSNSRSEMNVSTLELGDSALYLCASTQAPNTGELFFGEGSRLTVL.